A single sample is the source of the 23 T cell receptor beta chains below, sequenced in a study of blood T cell repertoires in COVID-19 (TCRdb year 2020). Receptor amplification or capture employed the immunoSEQ multiplex PCR assay. TCRdb provides this immuneACCESS table in a form limited to in-frame rearrangements. Some clones are lacking; in checked studies, under half of them reflect an unresolved V gene, and why the rest are absent is not known. This sample comprises about 76,000 clones, roughly 81% of them detected only once. The ten largest clonotypes hold roughly 9.8% of the sample. Sequencing was performed on peripheral blood. These receptor sequences come from a man aged 55-75 years with COVID-19, enrolled during active disease.

The J gene is TRBJ2-3, the V gene TRBV2; 9 positions agree with TRBD1. The CDR3 has 13 residues. The trim removed 6 bases at V and 3 bases at J, leaving 1 base unmatched. In germline, CDR1 is SNHLY, CDR2 FYNNEI. The CDR3 loop is CASRQGATDTQYF. In DNA form, the CDR3 reads TGTGCCAGCAGACAGGGGGCAACAGATACGCAGTATTTT.

The rearrangement links TRBV6-5 to TRBJ1-1, with a possible D match to TRBD1 (6 bases). The CDR3 has 14 residues. Per the germline V gene, CDR1 is MNHEY and CDR2 is SVGAGI. The ends were cut back, 6 bases at V and 5 bases at J, with 16 bases in the middle. The CDR3 reads CASREGGAGTEAFF. In DNA, the CDR3 is TGTGCCAGCAGGGAGGGGGGGGCAGGGACTGAAGCTTTCTTT.

This clone was counted a few times. This chain connects TRBV19 to TRBJ1-2; 8 nucleotides match TRBD1. Germline values: CDR1 LNHDA, CDR2 SQIVND (reference sequence). Trimming cost V 4 bases and J 7 bases; bases outside gene matches: 5. This CDR3 comprises 13 residues. CDR3: CASSTGQGFGYTF. CDR3 coding DNA: TGTGCCAGTAGTACCGGACAGGGCTTTGGCTACACCTTC. Full variable domain (missing parts from reference TRBV19 and TRBJ1-2): DGGITQSPKYLFRKEGQNVTLSCEQNLNHDAMYWYRQDPGQGLRLIYYSQIVNDFQKGDIAEGYSVSREKKESFPLTVTSAQKNPTAFYLCASSTGQGFGYTFGSGTRLTVV.

A single count supports this clone. This chain links TRBV29-1 with TRBJ2-3, with 11 nucleotides matching TRBD2. Germline loops: CDR1 SQVTM, CDR2 ANQGSEA. Trimming cost V 6 bases and J 2 bases; bases outside gene matches: 1. This CDR3 spans 13 amino acids. The CDR3, as DNA: TGCAGCGTACTAGCGGGGGACACAGATACGCAGTATTTT. Amino acid sequence: CSVLAGDTDTQYF.

The V and J genes are TRBV11-2 and TRBJ1-1; TRBD1 might be the D (5 bases). V was pared by 2 bases and J by 3 bases, with 7 bases between. The length of the CDR3 is 13 residues. Germline lookup yields CDR1 SGHAT and CDR2 FQNNGV. Here the CDR3 reads CASSLFRDTEAFF. CDR3 bases: TGTGCCAGCAGCTTATTCAGGGACACTGAAGCTTTCTTT.

This sequence joins TRBV10-2 and TRBJ2-2; TRBD1 matches 11 bases. Germline V gene data show CDR1 as WSHSY and CDR2 as SAAADI. V shed 5 bases, J shed 0 bases, and the junction held 2 bases outside the gene matches. The CDR3 length is 16 residues. The CDR3 is CASSRGQGANTGELFF. In nucleotides, the CDR3 is TGCGCCAGCAGTAGGGGACAGGGGGCGAACACCGGGGAGCTGTTTTTT.

The V and J genes are TRBV6-5 and TRBJ2-7; D gene unclear. The CDR3 is 13 amino acids. Per germline, CDR1 MNHEY and CDR2 SVGAGI. Trimming removed 6 bases from V and 3 bases from J, with 12 bases in between. CDR3 in DNA: TGTGCCAGCAGCCCCGGGTCTCGCTACGAGCAGTACTTC. The encoded protein is CASSPGSRYEQYF.

The chain joins TRBV2 to TRBJ2-6; the D gene is possibly TRBD1 (5 bases). The V gene lost 6 bases and the J gene lost 3 bases, with 12 bases spanning the gap. There are 15 residues in the CDR3. Germline V gene data show CDR1 as SNHLY and CDR2 as FYNNEI. The CDR3 sequence is CASRVQGYGANVLTF. The CDR3 DNA follows: TGTGCCAGCAGAGTCCAGGGTTATGGGGCCAACGTCCTGACTTTC.

V and J are TRBV10-3 and TRBJ1-3; unclear D gene. Germline V gene data show CDR1 as ENHRY and CDR2 as SYGVKD. The CDR3 has 13 amino acids. Trimming took 0 bases from V and 3 from J, leaving 3 bases between them. The CDR3 DNA sequence: TGTGCCATCAGTGAGTCGAGTGGAAACACCATATATTTT. This sequence encodes CAISESSGNTIYF.

The chain has TRBV14 and TRBJ2-1; TRBD2 aligns across 14 bases. The germline V gene has CDR1 SGHDN and CDR2 FVKESK. This CDR3 is 16 amino acids long. V gave up 4 bases and J gave up 7 bases; unmatched junction bases: 6. Written as DNA, the CDR3 is TGTGCCAGCAGCCCAGCTGGGACTAGCGGGAGTAATGAGCAGTTCTTC. It translates to CASSPAGTSGSNEQFF.

This clone occurred once. This chain joins TRBV2 and TRBJ2-2; 16 nucleotides align to TRBD2. CDR1 and CDR2 (germline): SNHLY, FYNNEI. CDR3 length: 16 residues. The V and J ends lost 7 bases and 6 bases, in that order; junction bases with no gene match: 5. For the CDR3, the DNA is TGTGCCAGCACCAGGGGACTAGCGGGGGGGCCCGGGGAGCTGTTTTTT. Translated: CASTRGLAGGPGELFF.

The rearrangement links TRBV5-4 to TRBJ1-3; possible D gene TRBD1, 6 bases. CDR1 SGHNT and CDR2 YYREEE come from the germline V gene (reference sequence). This CDR3 comprises 17 residues. V gave up 4 bases and J gave up 1 base, with 18 bases separating them. The CDR3 nucleotides are TGTGCCAGCAGCACGCCGGGACACTGGGAATCTGGAAACACCATATATTTT. It is translated as CASSTPGHWESGNTIYF. Drawing the rest from reference TRBV5-4 and TRBJ1-3, the complete variable domain is ETGVTQSPTHLIKTRGQQVTLRCSSQSGHNTVSWYQQALGQGPQFIFQYYREEENGRGNFPPRFSGLQFPNYSSELNVNALELDDSALYLCASSTPGHWESGNTIYFGEGSWLTVV.

The rearrangement joins TRBV2 to TRBJ1-2, with D perhaps TRBD1 (6 bases). The CDR3 totals 14 residues. The V end lost 6 bases, the J end lost 4 bases, and 15 bases lay between the germline ends. In germline, CDR1 is SNHLY, CDR2 FYNNEI. The CDR3 DNA follows: TGTGCCAGCAGCCCCGCCGGACAGAGCTATGGCTACACCTTC. It is translated as CASSPAGQSYGYTF.

The chain is built from TRBV23-1 and TRBJ2-4; maybe TRBD2 (5 bases). TRBV23-1 is an open reading frame, and its role is uncertain. The CDR3 is 15 residues long. The V gene lost 4 bases and the J gene lost 0 bases, with 10 bases spanning the gap. This CDR3 reads CASSPGRGAKNIQYF. CDR3 nucleotide sequence: TGCGCCAGCAGTCCCGGACGGGGAGCCAAAAACATTCAGTACTTC.

The chain uses TRBV2 and TRBJ1-3, with a possible D match to TRBD1 (6 bases). Per germline, CDR1 SNHLY and CDR2 FYNNEI. The CDR3 consists of 17 residues. The V end lost 2 bases, the J end lost 1 base, and 15 bases lay between the germline ends. For the CDR3, the DNA is TGTGCCAGCAGTGAACAGGGGCCACCCGGATCTGGAAACACCATATATTTT. Protein product: CASSEQGPPGSGNTIYF.

The chain carries TRBV30 and TRBJ2-1; a possible D gene is TRBD2 (5 bases). Germline loops: CDR1 GTSNPN, CDR2 SVGIG (reference sequence). V dropped 5 bases and J dropped 6 bases, with 11 bases sitting between them. This CDR3 has 12 residues. This CDR3 reads CAWALAGNEQFF. Written as DNA, the CDR3 is TGTGCCTGGGCCCTAGCCGGCAATGAGCAGTTCTTC.

This clone counts as medium-sized. This rearrangement joins TRBV6-5 to TRBJ1-3; 7 bases are shared with TRBD1. The CDR3 sequence is 13 residues long. With V trimmed by 6 bases and J by 6 bases, 5 bases remained unmatched. The V gene's germline CDR1 is MNHEY and CDR2 SVGAGI. The CDR3 is CASRGQTTNTIYF. The DNA for the CDR3 is TGTGCCAGCAGGGGACAGACGACAAACACCATATATTTT.

This chain connects TRBV6-4 to TRBJ1-1; TRBD1 matches 9 bases. V dropped 6 bases and J dropped 1; count of bases not matched to a gene: 3. The germline CDR1 and CDR2 sequences are MRHNA and SNTAGT. The CDR3 extends over 14 amino acids. CDR3 sequence (DNA): TGTGCCAGCAGCCAGGACAGGGGGAACACTGAAGCTTTCTTT. It codes for CASSQDRGNTEAFF.

This chain links TRBV2 with TRBJ1-5, with D unresolved. The V and J ends lost 6 bases and 0 bases respectively, with 12 bases between them. The germline CDR1 and CDR2 sequences are SNHLY and FYNNEI. CDR3 length equals 15 residues. The CDR3 bases are TGTGCCAGCAGGCGGGAAGCTAGTAGCAATCAGCCCCAGCATTTT. Translation gives CASRREASSNQPQHF.

This sequence joins TRBV27 and TRBJ1-2; 8 nucleotides match TRBD1. There are 14 residues in the CDR3. Germline V gene data show CDR1 as MNHEY and CDR2 as SMNVEV (reference sequence). The V segment lost 6 bases and the J segment 3 bases; nucleotides outside the gene matches: 6. The CDR3 region has the DNA TGTGCCAGCAGCTCAGGACAGGGCGACTATGGCTACACCTTC. This gives the protein CASSSGQGDYGYTF.

The chain combines TRBV10-3 with TRBJ2-1; 8 bases are shared with TRBD2. V gave up 7 bases and J gave up 9 bases; unmatched junction bases: 14. CDR1 and CDR2 from the germline V gene are ENHRY and SYGVKD. There are 15 residues in the CDR3. The CDR3 region has the DNA TGTGCCATCACCCACGAGGGCGGGGGGCTGGGTGAGCAGTTCTTC. Amino acid sequence: CAITHEGGGLGEQFF.

The chain carries TRBV18 and TRBJ2-2, with D possibly being TRBD1 (7 bases). This CDR3 is 14 amino acids long. Trimming took 2 bases from V and 7 from J, leaving 11 bases between them. CDR1 is KGHSH, CDR2 LQKENI, per germline. CDR3 DNA: TGTGCCAGCTCACCAGGAGGGGGCAGCGGGGAGCTGTTTTTT. It codes for CASSPGGGSGELFF.

This rearrangement joins TRBV5-1 to TRBJ2-1; 11 positions match TRBD1. V lost 4 bases, J lost 6 bases, and 15 bases stayed unmatched. The CDR3 covers 18 residues. From germline, CDR1 is SGHRS and CDR2 YFSETQ. The CDR3 spells CASSRRFSGTGGINEQFF. Written as DNA, the CDR3 is TGCGCCAGCAGCCGCCGGTTTTCCGGGACAGGGGGTATCAATGAGCAGTTCTTC.